A selection of T cell receptor beta chains follows, all from one sample in a study of blood T cell repertoires in COVID-19. TCRdb keeps only in-frame clones here, not all; method: immunoSEQ multiplex PCR. This table holds about 190,000 clones, about 89% found once. Material: peripheral blood. All receptors derive from a man aged 35-49 years with acute or convalescent COVID-19. Both conserved end residues are part of each CDR3. The D gene is left open where the match is weak. Clone sizes are given selectively: once, few, many, or a class where the clone is expanded.

D gene	V gene	CDR3 length	clone size	J gene	CDR3 DNA	CDR3 protein
TRBD1	TRBV5-1	13	NA	TRBJ2-7	TGCGCCAGCAGCCAACGGGACAGATCCGAGCAGTACTTC	CASSQRDRSEQYF
TRBD1	TRBV6-5	12	NA	TRBJ1-2	TGTGCCAGCAGCCTCACAGGGGTTGGCTACACCTTC	CASSLTGVGYTF
TRBD2	TRBV5-1	17	NA	TRBJ2-1	TGCGCCAGCAGCTTGGACGCTAGCGGGGGCATTTACAATGAGCAGTTCTTC	CASSLDASGGIYNEQFF
NA	TRBV29-1	13	NA	TRBJ1-5	TGCAGCGTTGAAGAGGGCGCCAATCAGCCCCAGCATTTT	CSVEEGANQPQHF
NA	TRBV7-2	12	NA	TRBJ2-7	TGTGCCAGCAGCCGAGCGGCCTACGAGCAGTACTTC	CASSRAAYEQYF
TRBD1	TRBV19	14	NA	TRBJ1-2	TGTGCCAGTAGTCCGGGACAGGGGGCTAATGGCTACACCTTC	CASSPGQGANGYTF
TRBD1	TRBV30	14	NA	TRBJ2-5	TGTGCCTGGAGTGACGGGACAGGGCAAGAGACCCAGTACTTC	CAWSDGTGQETQYF
NA	TRBV30	16	NA	TRBJ1-4	TGTGCCTGGAGTCGGGAGGGAAAGTCTAGGATTGAAAAACTGTTTTTT	CAWSREGKSRIEKLFF
TRBD1	TRBV7-2	15	few	TRBJ2-3	TGTGCCAGCAGCTACAACAGGGGTGGCGCAGATACGCAGTATTTT	CASSYNRGGADTQYF
NA	TRBV6-5	14	NA	TRBJ1-1	TGTGCCAGCAGAACGGACACTCTGAACACTGAAGCTTTCTTT	CASRTDTLNTEAFF
NA	TRBV5-4	17	NA	TRBJ1-6	TGTGCCAGCAGCTTGGCCGGGGGGGCCTCTGGGAATTCACCCCTCCACTTT	CASSLAGGASGNSPLHF
NA	TRBV28	13	NA	TRBJ1-6	TGTGCCAGCAGAAAAGACAGTAATTCACCCCTCCACTTT	CASRKDSNSPLHF
NA	TRBV27	14	NA	TRBJ1-4	TGTGCCAGCAGTTTAAAGGGGAAGGGGGAAAAACTGTTTTTT	CASSLKGKGEKLFF
TRBD2	TRBV5-1	14	NA	TRBJ2-5	TGCGCCAGCAGCCCCGGGACTAGCCAAGAGACCCAGTACTTC	CASSPGTSQETQYF
TRBD1	TRBV3-1/TRBV3-2	15	NA	TRBJ2-1	TGTGCCAGCCGCAGGACAGGAGGAACCTACAATGAGCAGTTCTTC	CASRRTGGTYNEQFF
TRBD1	TRBV5-4	15	NA	TRBJ1-6	TGTGCCAGCAACTTCGGGACAGGGTTTACTTCACCCCTCCACTTT	CASNFGTGFTSPLHF
NA	TRBV9	15	NA	TRBJ2-2	TGTGCCAGCAGCGTAGAAACTAGTGTAACCGGGGAGCTGTTTTTT	CASSVETSVTGELFF
NA	TRBV6-2/TRBV6-3	13	NA	TRBJ2-5	TGTGCCAGCAGTTACGTCTTCGGGGAGACCCAGTACTTC	CASSYVFGETQYF
TRBD1	TRBV7-9	15	once	TRBJ1-2	TGTGCCAGCAGCCAGGGACAGGGGCAACTCTATGGCTACACCTTC	CASSQGQGQLYGYTF
NA	TRBV19	13	NA	TRBJ1-1	TGTGCCAGTACCAACAGGGTGAACACTGAAGCTTTCTTT	CASTNRVNTEAFF
NA	TRBV29-1	15	NA	TRBJ2-6	TGCAGCGTTGAAGAAGGAGGGACTGGGGCCAACGTCCTGACTTTC	CSVEEGGTGANVLTF
TRBD1	TRBV10-1	15	NA	TRBJ2-3	TGCGCCAGCAGGCCAGTCAGGGGGAGCACAGATACGCAGTATTTT	CASRPVRGSTDTQYF
TRBD1	TRBV3-1/TRBV3-2	18	NA	TRBJ1-6	TGTGCCAGCAGCCACGGGGGGACAGGGAAAAACGGAGGATCACCCCTCCACTTT	CASSHGGTGKNGGSPLHF
TRBD1	TRBV6-2/TRBV6-3	17	NA	TRBJ2-5	TGTGCCAGCAGTAAAATAAGGACAGGGGTCGCCCAAGAGACCCAGTACTTC	CASSKIRTGVAQETQYF
TRBD1	TRBV9	15	NA	TRBJ2-7	TGTGCCAGCAGCGGTGGGACAGGGTTCCCCTACGAGCAGTACTTC	CASSGGTGFPYEQYF
NA	TRBV6-2/TRBV6-3	16	once	TRBJ2-3	TGTGCCAGCAGTCAATACCCCGGGCCGGGGAGGGATACGCAGTATTTT	CASSQYPGPGRDTQYF
TRBD2	TRBV5-1	14	NA	TRBJ2-5	TGCGCCAGCAGCTTGGAGCGGGGGCAAGAGACCCAGTACTTC	CASSLERGQETQYF
TRBD1	TRBV10-2	16	NA	TRBJ1-6	TGCGCCACCAGGTTGAATTCCGGGACAGGGAATTCACCCCTCCACTTT	CATRLNSGTGNSPLHF
TRBD2	TRBV6-2/TRBV6-3	15	NA	TRBJ2-5	TGTGCCAGCAGTTACCTAGCGGACGGACAAGAGACCCAGTACTTC	CASSYLADGQETQYF
TRBD1	TRBV2	13	NA	TRBJ1-4	TGTGCCAGCGTTGGACAGGGGAACGAAAAACTGTTTTTT	CASVGQGNEKLFF
TRBD1	TRBV7-6	15	NA	TRBJ2-3	TGTGCCAGCAGCTTAGCGGACAGGGGCACAGATACGCAGTATTTT	CASSLADRGTDTQYF
NA	TRBV4-3	15	NA	TRBJ2-2	TGCGCCAGCAGCCCCCTGGAGGGATTTGCCGGGGAGCTGTTTTTT	CASSPLEGFAGELFF
TRBD1	TRBV29-1	12	few	TRBJ1-2	TGCAGCGTTTCCGACAGGGGGCAAGGCTACACCTTC	CSVSDRGQGYTF
NA	TRBV11-2	14	NA	TRBJ2-5	TGTGCCAGCAGCTTTAACGTGGGGCGGGAGACCCAGTACTTC	CASSFNVGRETQYF
TRBD1	TRBV11-2	17	NA	TRBJ1-4	TGTGCCAGCAGCTTACGGACAGGCTCGGGCGTGAATGAAAAACTGTTTTTT	CASSLRTGSGVNEKLFF
TRBD1	TRBV6-4	14	NA	TRBJ1-5	TGTGCCAGCAGTCAACAGGGGGGTGATCAGCCCCAGCATTTT	CASSQQGGDQPQHF
TRBD1	TRBV19	14	NA	TRBJ2-1	TGTGCCAGTAGTGCACCCGGGACAGCGCCTGAGCAGTTCTTC	CASSAPGTAPEQFF
NA	TRBV7-2	15	NA	TRBJ2-1	TGTGCCAGCAGCGAGGGACTCCAAGCGTACAATGAGCAGTTCTTC	CASSEGLQAYNEQFF
TRBD2	TRBV6-5	15	NA	TRBJ2-2	TGTGCCAGCTCACAGCGGGGCGCGAACACCGGGGAGCTGTTTTTT	CASSQRGANTGELFF
NA	TRBV4-3	15	NA	TRBJ2-1	TGCGCCAGCAGCCAAGCGGGCGGGGGCCTTTATGAGCAGTTCTTC	CASSQAGGGLYEQFF
TRBD1	TRBV12-3/TRBV12-4	12	NA	TRBJ1-2	TGTGCCAGCAGTTCGGACAGGAAGGGCTACACCTTC	CASSSDRKGYTF
TRBD2	TRBV19	15	NA	TRBJ2-1	TGTGCCAGTAGTATTACTAGCGGGGGAATCAATGAGCAGTTCTTC	CASSITSGGINEQFF